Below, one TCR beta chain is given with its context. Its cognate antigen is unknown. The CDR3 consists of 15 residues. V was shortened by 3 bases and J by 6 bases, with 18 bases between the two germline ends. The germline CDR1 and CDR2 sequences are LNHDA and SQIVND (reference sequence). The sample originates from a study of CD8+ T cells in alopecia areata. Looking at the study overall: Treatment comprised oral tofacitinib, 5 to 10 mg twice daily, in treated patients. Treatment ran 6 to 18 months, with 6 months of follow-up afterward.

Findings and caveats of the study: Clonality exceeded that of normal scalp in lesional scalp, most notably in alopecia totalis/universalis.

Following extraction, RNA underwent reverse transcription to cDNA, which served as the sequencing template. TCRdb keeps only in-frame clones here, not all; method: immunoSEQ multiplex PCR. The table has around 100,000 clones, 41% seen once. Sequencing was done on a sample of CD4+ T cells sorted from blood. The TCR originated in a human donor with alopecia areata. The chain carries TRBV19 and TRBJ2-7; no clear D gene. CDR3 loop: CASSIDRTSTFEQYF. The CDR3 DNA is TGTGCCAGTAGTATCGATCGCACTTCTACGTTCGAGCAGTACTTC.